This T cell receptor (beta chain) appears in the sequencing data of a study of STAT3 mutations in large granular lymphocyte leukemia. General observations from the study: Every T-LGLL patient had at least one immunodominant TCRbeta clonotype.

Germline lookup yields CDR1 KGHSH and CDR2 LQKENI. V shed 3 bases and J shed 5 bases, with 18 bases lying between them. The CDR3 is 16 amino acids. With regard to this clone: What it binds is not known.

The protocol was immunoSEQ multiplex PCR, while the TCRdb copy is restricted to in-frame clones and leaves out a portion. The sample holds around 13,000 clones, about 84% seen once. The sample consisted of peripheral blood mononuclear cells. The genes are TRBV18 and TRBJ2-3; D possibly uses TRBD1 or TRBD2 (5 bases each). The origin of this receptor is a man between 60 and 70 years old with T-cell large granular lymphocyte leukemia. Some clones in this sample may be carry-over from other donors' samples. The CDR3 DNA sequence: TGTGCCAGCTCACCCGGACTGGGGGTCCACTTAGATACGCAGTATTTT. Translated, it gives CASSPGLGVHLDTQYF. The complete variable domain, with remaining parts taken from reference TRBV18 and TRBJ2-3, reads NAGVMQNPRHLVRRRGQEARLRCSPMKGHSHVYWYRQLPEEGLKFMVYLQKENIIDESGMPKERFSAEFPKEGPSILRIQQVVRGDSAAYFCASSPGLGVHLDTQYFGPGTRLTVL.